The 29 T cell receptor beta chains in this list originate from one sample, sequenced in a study of blood T cell repertoires in COVID-19. Profiling relied on immunoSEQ multiplex PCR, and the TCRdb table lists in-frame clones only, not all of them. The sample includes a few hundred thousand clones, around four fifths of them seen just once. The sample was PBMCs or T cells enriched from blood (not recorded which). All receptors come from a man aged 35 to 55 who had recovered from COVID-19.

CDR3 region: CASSLDRGETQYF. The CDR3 coding sequence is TGTGCCAGCAGCCTAGACAGGGGAGAGACCCAGTACTTC. This sequence joins TRBV7-3 and TRBJ2-5; 8 bases line up with TRBD1. This CDR3 spans 13 amino acids. Germline V gene sequence: CDR1 SGHTA, CDR2 FQGTGA. The V gene end was trimmed by 5 bases and the J gene end by 4 bases; junction bases not matched to a gene: 3.

The CDR3 nucleotides read TGTGCCAGCAGCCAACTGGACAGAATCCGGAACGAGCAGTACTTC. This gives the protein CASSQLDRIRNEQYF. The rearrangement joins TRBV14 to TRBJ2-7, with TRBD1 as a possible D gene (6 bases). Germline values: CDR1 SGHDN, CDR2 FVKESK. The V end was cut by 2 bases, the J end by 5 bases, with 16 bases between. The CDR3 is 15 residues long.

The genes are TRBV5-1 and TRBJ1-1; TRBD1 is a possible D gene (5 bases). The CDR3 is made up of 15 amino acids. V lost 2 bases, J lost 2 bases, and 13 bases lay in between. Looked up from germline, CDR1 is SGHRS and CDR2 is YFSETQ. This chain's CDR3 is CASSFSVQGNTEAFF. CDR3 coding DNA: TGCGCCAGCAGCTTTAGTGTCCAGGGCAACACTGAAGCTTTCTTT.

This chain joins TRBV29-1 and TRBJ2-3, with TRBD2 matching over 8 bases. The V segment lost 4 bases and the J segment 5 bases; nucleotides outside the gene matches: 8. This CDR3 has 14 residues. Germline V gene data show CDR1 as SQVTM and CDR2 as ANQGSEA. The CDR3 is CSVVGLAGLDTQYF. The CDR3 DNA reads as TGCAGCGTTGTAGGCCTAGCGGGCTTAGATACGCAGTATTTT.

The chain carries TRBV4-3 and TRBJ2-3, with 8 bases aligning to TRBD2. Germline assignment: CDR1 LGHNA and CDR2 YSLEER. The CDR3 has 16 residues. V was pared by 4 bases and J by 1 base, with 7 bases of the junction left unmatched. Here the CDR3 reads CASSPMAGGRTDTQYF. As DNA, the CDR3 is TGCGCCAGCAGCCCTATGGCGGGGGGACGCACAGATACGCAGTATTTT.

V and J are TRBV4-2 and TRBJ1-4; D uncertain. Germline-derived CDR1 and CDR2 are LGHNA and YNFKEQ. The CDR3 consists of 15 residues. V was shortened by 3 bases and J by 3 bases, with 11 bases between the two germline ends. The CDR3 is CASSQGGLSNEKLFF. The CDR3 DNA reads as TGTGCCAGCAGCCAGGGCGGGCTATCTAATGAAAAACTGTTTTTT.

CDR3 in amino acids: CAIRRDSGSGNTIYF. CDR3 coding DNA: TGTGCCATCAGACGGGACAGTGGCTCTGGAAACACCATATATTTT. The chain links TRBV10-3 to TRBJ1-3; TRBD1 aligns across 7 bases. Germline lookup yields CDR1 ENHRY and CDR2 SYGVKD. The CDR3 is 15 residues long. V shed 6 bases and J 0 bases; nucleotides not matched to a gene: 5.

The rearrangement links TRBV28 to TRBJ2-1; TRBD2 matches at 13 bases. Germline assignment: CDR1 MDHEN and CDR2 SYDVKM. The CDR3 is 18 amino acids. After removal of 6 bases from V and 2 bases from J, the junction contained 10 bases not matched to a gene. CDR3 residues: CASSLGTSGALAYNEQFF. DNA of the CDR3: TGTGCCAGCAGCCTTGGGACTAGCGGGGCCCTCGCCTACAATGAGCAGTTCTTC.

On this clone: Other DNA variants within this sample encode the same CDR3. The chain links TRBV19 to TRBJ2-5; D may be TRBD2 (6 bases). Deletions cut 3 bases from V and 5 bases from J, with 10 bases between. CDR1 is LNHDA and CDR2 is SQIVND in the germline V gene (reference sequence). The CDR3 extends over 13 amino acids. The CDR3 nucleotides read TGTGCCAGTAGTATCTGGGGGAGGGAGACCCAGTACTTC. It codes for CASSIWGRETQYF.

This clone has a single count. This chain links TRBV29-1 with TRBJ1-1, with D possibly TRBD1 on 6 matching bases. From germline, CDR1 is SQVTM and CDR2 ANQGSEA. The CDR3 consists of 12 residues. Trimming pared 7 bases from V and 7 bases from J, leaving 16 bases between. The chain's CDR3 is CSGRLGALEAFF. The CDR3 nucleotides read TGCAGCGGGAGGCTGGGGGCGCTTGAAGCTTTCTTT.

The chain combines TRBV24-1 with TRBJ1-2, with TRBD1 matching 9 bases. The CDR3 runs to 16 residues. The V and J ends lost 3 bases and 6 bases, in that order; junction bases with no gene match: 10. Germline CDR1 is KGHDR and CDR2 is SFDVKD. CDR3 sequence (DNA): TGTGCCACCAGTGATCCGGGACAGGGAGGTAAGGATGGCTACACCTTC. This translates into CATSDPGQGGKDGYTF.

The V and J genes are TRBV7-3 and TRBJ2-2; 9 bases line up with TRBD1. The CDR3 has 15 amino acids. Losses at the gene ends were 2 bases for V and 7 bases for J; bases not matched to a gene: 5. CDR1 is SGHTA, CDR2 FQGTGA, per germline. The CDR3 here is CASSLPQGAGGELFF. The CDR3 coding sequence is TGTGCCAGCAGCTTACCACAGGGGGCTGGCGGGGAGCTGTTTTTT.

DNA for the CDR3: TGTGCCAGCAGCCAGGGGTTTAGGCGTAATGAGCAGTTCTTC. Translating it yields CASSQGFRRNEQFF. This chain uses TRBV7-2 with TRBJ2-1, with a tentative D call TRBD1 (6 bases). This CDR3 region has 14 residues. Germline-derived CDR1 and CDR2 are SGHTA and FQGNSA. V lost 5 bases and J lost 7, with 15 bases in between.

The chain couples TRBV12-3 or TRBV12-4 to TRBJ1-1; D is perhaps TRBD1 (5 bases). Deletions cut 4 bases from V and 1 base from J, with 7 bases between. This CDR3 has 13 residues. CDR3 sequence: CASSSGQNTEAFF. The DNA for the CDR3 is TGTGCCAGCAGTTCTGGACAGAACACTGAAGCTTTCTTT.

This clone was recorded once. The chain combines TRBV7-2 with TRBJ1-5; no clear D gene. Germline CDR1 is SGHTA and CDR2 is FQGNSA. This CDR3 is built from 13 residues. The ends were cut back, 2 bases at V and 5 bases at J, with 7 bases in the middle. The CDR3 DNA reads TGTGCCAGCAGCTTAAACCGGGATCAGCCCCAGCATTTT. This sequence encodes CASSLNRDQPQHF.

The V gene is TRBV19, the J gene TRBJ2-1; 8 nucleotides line up with TRBD2. Germline CDR1 reads LNHDA; CDR2 reads SQIVND (reference sequence). The CDR3 is 16 residues long. J gave up 10 bases and V 2 bases, and 13 bases lay outside the gene matches. The CDR3 coding sequence is TGTGCCAGTAGTATAATGGCGGGGGGCACCGGGGTGGAGCAGTTCTTC. Translating gives CASSIMAGGTGVEQFF.

The CDR3 bases are TGCGCCAGCAGGGACCGAGAGGGTTGGAACACTGAAGCTTTCTTT. Encoded protein: CASRDREGWNTEAFF. The gene calls are TRBV5-1 and TRBJ1-1, with unresolved D. The germline V gene has CDR1 SGHRS and CDR2 YFSETQ. The CDR3 runs 15 residues. Between the trimmed V and J ends, which lost 5 bases and 1 base, there was a span of 15 bases.

Comments on this clone: The limits of the CDR3 on the DNA are not certain, so only TCRdb's listed CDR3 is given. The CDR3 is CATRRAGGETDTQYF. The chain couples TRBV2 to TRBJ2-3; whether TRBD2, the table's D call, matches the DNA was not checked. Looked up from germline, CDR1 is SNHLY and CDR2 is FYNNEI. The CDR3 is 15 amino acids in total, end residues counted.

In DNA, the CDR3 is TGTGCCAGCAGCCAAGAGGGCCGGTATAGCAATCAGCCCCAGCATTTT. Translated, it gives CASSQEGRYSNQPQHF. The chain joins TRBV4-2 to TRBJ1-5; D gene unclear. The CDR3 runs to 16 residues. CDR1 is LGHNA, CDR2 YNFKEQ, per germline. Trimming left V 0 bases short and J 0 bases short, with 9 bases between.

The chain joins TRBV6-5 to TRBJ1-2; 7 bases match TRBD1. Germline V gives CDR1 MNHEY, CDR2 SVGAGI. J was trimmed by 0 bases and V by 6 bases; bases with no gene match: 1. The CDR3 totals 13 residues. The CDR3 nucleotides read TGTGCCAGCAGGGACAGGTCTAACTATGGCTACACCTTC. This sequence encodes CASRDRSNYGYTF.

The CDR3 DNA is TGCGCCAGCAGCCGCAAGACAGGGGGCCCCTACGAGCAGTACTTC. Its translation: CASSRKTGGPYEQYF. The chain joins TRBV5-1 to TRBJ2-7, with 10 bases fitting TRBD1. The CDR3 loop spans 15 amino acids. Per germline, CDR1 SGHRS and CDR2 YFSETQ. V lost 4 bases, J lost 2 bases, and 6 bases stayed unmatched.

This clone appeared once. The rearrangement joins TRBV9 to TRBJ1-1; D ambiguous. Germline-derived CDR1 and CDR2 are SGDLS and YYNGEE. The CDR3 spans 14 residues. Trimming removed 0 bases at V and 4 bases at J, with 10 bases between. This CDR3 reads CASSVDGVGTEAFF. The CDR3 DNA is TGTGCCAGCAGCGTAGACGGGGTGGGCACTGAAGCTTTCTTT. Drawing the rest from reference TRBV9 and TRBJ1-1, the complete variable domain is DSGVTQTPKHLITATGQRVTLRCSPRSGDLSVYWYQQSLDQGLQFLIQYYNGEERAKGNILERFSAQQFPDLHSELNLSSLELGDSALYFCASSVDGVGTEAFFGQGTRLTVV.

The genes are TRBV4-1 and TRBJ2-3; D remains ambiguous. V was pared by 1 base and J by 0 bases, with 5 bases between. Germline V CDR1 and CDR2: MGHRA, YSYEKL. This CDR3 spans 14 amino acids. This chain's CDR3 is CASSQVESTDTQYF. The CDR3, as DNA: TGCGCCAGCAGCCAAGTAGAAAGCACAGATACGCAGTATTTT.

This rearrangement joins TRBV2 to TRBJ2-3; maybe TRBD1 (6 bases). The germline V gene encodes CDR1 SNHLY and CDR2 FYNNEI. Trimming cost V 7 bases and J 1 base, with 12 bases left between them. The CDR3 length is 14 residues. CDR3 bases: TGTGCCAGCATGCCTAGGACAGGCACAGATACGCAGTATTTT. Its protein product is CASMPRTGTDTQYF.

This clone was seen more than once but under ten times. CDR3 loop: CASSPQPGNTEAFF. The CDR3 nucleotides read TGCGCCAGCAGCCCTCAGCCGGGGAACACTGAAGCTTTCTTT. The V gene is TRBV4-1, the J gene TRBJ1-1; the D is unclear. Looked up from germline, CDR1 is MGHRA and CDR2 is YSYEKL. CDR3 length equals 14 residues. V dropped 4 bases and J dropped 1 base, with 10 bases sitting between them.

The chain couples TRBV18 to TRBJ1-5, with D perhaps TRBD1 (5 bases). The CDR3 runs 14 residues. CDR1 and CDR2 (germline): KGHSH, LQKENI. V was clipped by 5 bases and J by 7 bases, with 15 bases between them. This CDR3 is CASSASRVEQPQHF. CDR3 bases: TGTGCCAGCTCAGCGAGCAGGGTAGAACAGCCCCAGCATTTT.

The chain couples TRBV11-2 to TRBJ2-5, with 7 bases matching TRBD2. Trimming removed 0 bases from V and 5 bases from J; junction bases left unmatched: 15. The V gene's germline CDR1 is SGHAT and CDR2 FQNNGV. This CDR3 comprises 18 residues. The CDR3 sequence: CASSLDRGAGINRETQYF. CDR3 sequence (DNA): TGTGCCAGCAGCTTAGACCGGGGAGCGGGAATAAACAGGGAGACCCAGTACTTC. Variable domain in full (rest from reference TRBV11-2 and TRBJ2-5): EAGVAQSPRYKIIEKRQSVAFWCNPISGHATLYWYQQILGQGPKLLIQFQNNGVVDDSQLPKDRFSAERLKGVDSTLKIQPAKLEDSAVYLCASSLDRGAGINRETQYFGPGTRLLVL.

V and J are TRBV7-8 and TRBJ1-6; weak D call: TRBD1 (5 bases). The ends were cut back, 2 bases at V and 10 bases at J, with 21 bases in the middle. The germline gives CDR1 SGHVS, CDR2 FQNEAQ. The CDR3 sequence is 17 residues long. The CDR3 loop is CASSLLSLGGTASPLHF. The CDR3 nucleotides read TGTGCCAGCAGCTTACTGAGTTTGGGAGGGACGGCCTCACCCCTCCACTTT.

The V call is TRBV12-3 or TRBV12-4, the J call TRBJ2-1, with 7 bases fitting TRBD1. This CDR3 has 13 amino acids. The V and J ends lost 4 bases and 9 bases, in that order; junction bases with no gene match: 6. Here the CDR3 DNA reads TGTGCCAGCAGTTCAGACAGGGCGAGTGAGCAGTTCTTC. Encoded protein: CASSSDRASEQFF.